This T cell receptor (beta chain) was captured in a study of control samples from healthy donors and cancer patients. CDR1 and CDR2 from the germline V gene are SGHTA and FQGNSA. V lost 4 bases to trimming and J lost 3 bases, with 9 bases between them. This CDR3 is built from 14 residues. Method: immunoSEQ multiplex PCR; TCRdb's copy keeps in-frame clones and lacks some. The sample lists about 57,000 clones, 80% to 95% occurring once. Sequences were obtained from PBMCs. The receptor comes from a man aged 25 to 40 with colorectal cancer. This chain joins TRBV7-2 and TRBJ2-2, with a tentative D call TRBD1 (6 bases). The CDR3 coding sequence is TGTGCCAGCAGCTGGGACACCTACACCGGGGAGCTGTTTTTT. Protein product: CASSWDTYTGELFF.